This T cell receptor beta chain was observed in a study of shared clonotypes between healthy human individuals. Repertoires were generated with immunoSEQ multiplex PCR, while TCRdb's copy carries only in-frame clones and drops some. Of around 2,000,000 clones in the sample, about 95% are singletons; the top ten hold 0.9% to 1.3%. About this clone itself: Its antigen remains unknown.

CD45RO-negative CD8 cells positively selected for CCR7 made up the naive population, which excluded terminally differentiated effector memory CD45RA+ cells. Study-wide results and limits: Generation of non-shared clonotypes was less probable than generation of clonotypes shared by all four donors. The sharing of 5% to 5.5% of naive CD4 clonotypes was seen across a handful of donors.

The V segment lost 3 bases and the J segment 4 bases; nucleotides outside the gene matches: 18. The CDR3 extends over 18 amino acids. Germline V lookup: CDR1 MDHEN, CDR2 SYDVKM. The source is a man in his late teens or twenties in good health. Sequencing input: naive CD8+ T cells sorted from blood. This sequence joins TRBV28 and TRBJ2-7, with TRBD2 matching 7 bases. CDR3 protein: CASSFLLSGGSGVYEQYF. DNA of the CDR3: TGTGCCAGCAGTTTCTTATTGTCGGGCGGGAGTGGGGTTTACGAGCAGTACTTC.